Listed below are T cell receptor beta chains from one sample, sequenced in a study of blood T cell repertoires in COVID-19. Data came from immunoSEQ multiplex PCR; TCRdb stores just in-frame clones and leaves some out. Here the sample spans 150,000 to 200,000 clones, about nine tenths being singletons. Material: peripheral blood. The receptors were sampled from a man in his sixties with acute or convalescent COVID-19. Each CDR3 is given with its conserved first and last residue. A D gene is named only where the DNA matches it firmly. The size of a clone is reported for some rows only, either as once, few or many, or as a class for expanded clones.

clone_size: -; j_call: TRBJ2-7; d_call: -; v_call: TRBV11-3; cdr3_aa: CASSSRGDRPSYEQYF; cdr3_nt: TGTGCCAGCAGCTCGCGAGGAGACCGCCCTTCCTACGAGCAGTACTTC
clone_size: -; j_call: TRBJ2-2; d_call: TRBD1; v_call: TRBV10-3; cdr3_aa: CAIAGQANTGELFF; cdr3_nt: TGTGCCATCGCGGGACAGGCCAACACCGGGGAGCTGTTTTTT
clone_size: -; j_call: TRBJ1-1; d_call: -; v_call: TRBV5-6; cdr3_aa: CASRSLQANTEAFF; cdr3_nt: TGTGCCAGCAGATCTCTACAGGCGAACACTGAAGCTTTCTTT
clone_size: -; j_call: TRBJ2-1; d_call: -; v_call: TRBV6-5; cdr3_aa: CASRGPPGDEQFF; cdr3_nt: TGTGCCAGCAGGGGTCCCCCTGGAGATGAGCAGTTCTTC
clone_size: -; j_call: TRBJ2-1; d_call: TRBD2; v_call: TRBV6-5; cdr3_aa: CASSFRAGVTPNEQFF; cdr3_nt: TGTGCCAGCAGTTTTCGAGCGGGGGTAACCCCCAATGAGCAGTTCTTC
clone_size: -; j_call: TRBJ2-5; d_call: TRBD2; v_call: TRBV11-3; cdr3_aa: CASSPGTSGAVETQYF; cdr3_nt: TGTGCCAGCAGCCCAGGGACTAGCGGTGCTGTAGAGACCCAGTACTTC
clone_size: -; j_call: TRBJ1-2; d_call: -; v_call: TRBV6-6; cdr3_aa: CASSREERYGYTF; cdr3_nt: TGTGCCAGCAGTCGCGAGGAGCGCTATGGCTACACCTTC
clone_size: -; j_call: TRBJ2-1; d_call: TRBD2; v_call: TRBV9; cdr3_aa: CASSVDRAGAHNEQFF; cdr3_nt: TGTGCCAGCAGCGTAGATCGAGCGGGGGCTCACAATGAGCAGTTCTTC
clone_size: -; j_call: TRBJ2-7; d_call: TRBD1; v_call: TRBV5-1; cdr3_aa: CASSLTGGNYEQYF; cdr3_nt: TGCGCCAGCAGCTTGACAGGGGGTAACTACGAGCAGTACTTC
clone_size: -; j_call: TRBJ2-3; d_call: TRBD2; v_call: TRBV10-3; cdr3_aa: CAISESGLADDTQYF; cdr3_nt: TGTGCCATCAGTGAGTCAGGACTAGCGGATGATACGCAGTATTTT
clone_size: -; j_call: TRBJ2-5; d_call: -; v_call: TRBV10-2; cdr3_aa: CASSESTGALLHF; cdr3_nt: TGCGCCAGCAGTGAGTCGACAGGCGCTCTCTTGCACTTC
clone_size: -; j_call: TRBJ2-7; d_call: -; v_call: TRBV21-1; cdr3_aa: CASSNYQRNYEQYF; cdr3_nt: TGTGCCAGCAGCAACTACCAGCGTAACTACGAGCAGTACTTC
clone_size: -; j_call: TRBJ2-1; d_call: TRBD2; v_call: TRBV11-3; cdr3_aa: CASSPGTTGEQFF; cdr3_nt: TGTGCCAGCAGCCCCGGGACTACCGGTGAGCAGTTCTTC
clone_size: -; j_call: TRBJ1-1; d_call: -; v_call: TRBV30; cdr3_aa: CAWSAQMNTEAFF; cdr3_nt: TGTGCCTGGAGTGCCCAAATGAACACTGAAGCTTTCTTT
clone_size: -; j_call: TRBJ1-3; d_call: -; v_call: TRBV5-8; cdr3_aa: CASSLAGNFAGNTIYF; cdr3_nt: TGTGCCAGCAGCTTGGCGGGAAATTTCGCTGGAAACACCATATATTTT
clone_size: few; j_call: TRBJ2-3; d_call: TRBD2; v_call: TRBV5-4; cdr3_aa: CASSPSTGGGYTDTQYF; cdr3_nt: TGTGCCAGCAGCCCGTCGACTGGCGGGGGGTACACAGATACGCAGTATTTT
clone_size: -; j_call: TRBJ1-2; d_call: -; v_call: TRBV27; cdr3_aa: CASSPGASGNYGYTF; cdr3_nt: TGTGCCAGCAGCCCAGGGGCATCGGGAAACTATGGCTACACCTTC
clone_size: once; j_call: TRBJ1-2; d_call: -; v_call: TRBV6-5; cdr3_aa: CASSPNFQGNYGYTF; cdr3_nt: TGTGCCAGCAGTCCCAACTTCCAGGGTAACTATGGCTACACCTTC
clone_size: -; j_call: TRBJ1-3; d_call: TRBD1; v_call: TRBV6-2/TRBV6-3; cdr3_aa: CASSLRTGSSGNTIYF; cdr3_nt: TGTGCCAGCAGCCTTCGGACAGGGAGCTCTGGAAACACCATATATTTT
clone_size: -; j_call: TRBJ1-4; d_call: -; v_call: TRBV12-3/TRBV12-4; cdr3_aa: CASSLQEDEKLFF; cdr3_nt: TGTGCCAGCAGTTTGCAGGAGGATGAAAAACTGTTTTTT
clone_size: -; j_call: TRBJ2-4; d_call: -; v_call: TRBV15; cdr3_aa: CATSRVQGGLNIQYF; cdr3_nt: TGTGCCACCAGCAGAGTTCAGGGTGGTTTGAACATTCAGTACTTC
clone_size: -; j_call: TRBJ2-1; d_call: TRBD1; v_call: TRBV2; cdr3_aa: CASSADRGEYNEQFF; cdr3_nt: TGTGCCAGCAGTGCCGACAGGGGAGAATACAATGAGCAGTTCTTC
clone_size: -; j_call: TRBJ1-2; d_call: TRBD1; v_call: TRBV9; cdr3_aa: CASSPRQGGNYGYTF; cdr3_nt: TGTGCCAGCAGCCCACGACAGGGGGGTAACTATGGCTACACCTTC
clone_size: -; j_call: TRBJ2-2; d_call: -; v_call: TRBV5-1; cdr3_aa: CASWDSTPGELFF; cdr3_nt: TGCGCCAGCTGGGACTCAACCCCCGGGGAGCTGTTTTTT
clone_size: -; j_call: TRBJ2-1; d_call: TRBD2; v_call: TRBV9; cdr3_aa: CASSVEGSGSPGQFF; cdr3_nt: TGTGCCAGCAGCGTAGAAGGTAGCGGGAGCCCCGGGCAGTTCTTC
clone_size: -; j_call: TRBJ1-2; d_call: -; v_call: TRBV5-1; cdr3_aa: CASTLGAAGDGYTF; cdr3_nt: TGCGCCAGCACCCTGGGGGCAGCCGGCGATGGCTACACCTTC
clone_size: -; j_call: TRBJ1-3; d_call: -; v_call: TRBV2; cdr3_aa: CASTHRPAGTIYF; cdr3_nt: TGTGCCAGTACCCACCGGCCGGCGGGCACCATATATTTT
clone_size: -; j_call: TRBJ2-5; d_call: -; v_call: TRBV9; cdr3_aa: CASSVDPSGTQYF; cdr3_nt: TGTGCCAGCAGCGTAGATCCCTCGGGGACCCAGTACTTC
clone_size: -; j_call: TRBJ1-5; d_call: -; v_call: TRBV27; cdr3_aa: CASSLGQNQPQHF; cdr3_nt: TGTGCCAGCAGTTTAGGACAAAATCAGCCCCAGCATTTT
clone_size: once; j_call: TRBJ2-3; d_call: -; v_call: TRBV11-3; cdr3_aa: CASSGRGSLKGTDTQYF; cdr3_nt: TGTGCCAGCAGCGGAAGGGGGTCGCTTAAGGGCACCGATACGCAGTATTTT
clone_size: -; j_call: TRBJ2-1; d_call: -; v_call: TRBV21-1; cdr3_aa: CASSWEPHEQFF; cdr3_nt: TGTGCCAGTTCATGGGAGCCTCATGAGCAGTTCTTC
clone_size: few; j_call: TRBJ1-2; d_call: -; v_call: TRBV7-2; cdr3_aa: CASSPGRGAGGRNTF; cdr3_nt: TGTGCCAGCAGCCCTGGTCGGGGCGCGGGAGGGAGAAACACCTTC
clone_size: -; j_call: TRBJ1-2; d_call: -; v_call: TRBV19; cdr3_aa: CASSWAGATTGDYGYTF; cdr3_nt: TGTGCCAGTAGTTGGGCCGGGGCTACGACAGGAGACTATGGCTACACCTTC
clone_size: -; j_call: TRBJ2-1; d_call: -; v_call: TRBV1; cdr3_aa: CTSSQAGRLAGQNNEQFF; cdr3_nt: TGCACCAGCAGCCAAGCCGGACGCCTAGCGGGGCAAAACAATGAGCAGTTCTTC
clone_size: -; j_call: TRBJ1-1; d_call: -; v_call: TRBV7-2; cdr3_aa: CASSFGTPGMNTEAFF; cdr3_nt: TGTGCCAGCAGCTTCGGGACACCTGGGATGAACACTGAAGCTTTCTTT
clone_size: -; j_call: TRBJ2-5; d_call: TRBD2; v_call: TRBV5-6; cdr3_aa: CASSPGLAGGLFQETQYF; cdr3_nt: TGTGCCAGCAGCCCTGGACTAGCGGGGGGGCTTTTTCAAGAGACCCAGTACTTC
clone_size: -; j_call: TRBJ1-2; d_call: TRBD1; v_call: TRBV7-9; cdr3_aa: CASSLIRQGPNYGYTF; cdr3_nt: TGTGCCAGCAGCTTGATTCGACAGGGACCTAACTATGGCTACACCTTC
clone_size: -; j_call: TRBJ1-2; d_call: -; v_call: TRBV19; cdr3_aa: CASSIGRGYGYTF; cdr3_nt: TGTGCCAGTAGTATTGGCAGGGGCTATGGCTACACCTTC
clone_size: -; j_call: TRBJ1-4; d_call: TRBD1; v_call: TRBV5-6; cdr3_aa: CASSAAGTGDEKLFF; cdr3_nt: TGTGCCAGCAGCGCCGCTGGGACAGGGGACGAAAAACTGTTTTTT
clone_size: few; j_call: TRBJ1-2; d_call: TRBD1; v_call: TRBV6-5; cdr3_aa: CASTKDRDYGYTF; cdr3_nt: TGTGCCAGCACCAAGGACAGGGACTATGGCTACACCTTC
clone_size: -; j_call: TRBJ1-2; d_call: -; v_call: TRBV7-9; cdr3_aa: CASSLVNSNYGYTF; cdr3_nt: TGTGCCAGCAGCTTAGTTAACAGTAACTATGGCTACACCTTC
clone_size: many; j_call: TRBJ2-6; d_call: -; v_call: TRBV19; cdr3_aa: CASSVQLPGANVLTF; cdr3_nt: TGTGCCAGTAGCGTACAGTTACCTGGGGCCAACGTCCTGACTTTC